These T cell receptor beta chains were read from a single sample in a study of shared clonotypes between healthy human individuals. Libraries were prepared by immunoSEQ multiplex PCR; TCRdb keeps only in-frame clonotypes and omits some of them. The sample contains around 2,000,000 clones, 95% of which appear only once. Sequencing was performed on naive CD4+ T cells sorted from blood. All receptors derive from a man younger than 35 in good health. The CDR3 runs from the conserved cysteine through the conserved F or W.

j_call,v_call,cdr3_aa
TRBJ2-2,TRBV10-3,CAISDPGTVNTGELFF
TRBJ1-3,TRBV6-1,CASSEAPSPSSGNTIYF
TRBJ1-6,TRBV5-8,CASSLSGYGGSPLHF
TRBJ1-1,TRBV10-3,CAISELGTEAFF
TRBJ1-4,TRBV6-1,CASRVTGGGEKLFF
TRBJ1-2,TRBV6-1,CASSGTVPNYGYTF
TRBJ2-3,TRBV7-3,CASSPSSSTDTQYF
TRBJ1-2,TRBV28,CASRTGQGDYGYTF
TRBJ1-1,TRBV9,CASSVDRETEAFF
TRBJ1-1,TRBV7-2,CASSGRGRTEAFF
TRBJ2-7,TRBV11-1,CASSPPYVTSSGYEQYF
TRBJ2-5,TRBV5-1,CASSLEGLAQETQYF
TRBJ2-2,TRBV9,CASSVAPGRGNTGELFF
TRBJ2-7,TRBV18,CASSPGAGGTYEQYF
TRBJ1-2,TRBV2,CASSYEQGNGYTF
TRBJ2-1,TRBV6-6,CASTLGPSSSYNEQFF
TRBJ1-5,TRBV7-2,CASRLRWDGDQPQHF
TRBJ2-1,TRBV18,CASSPQGSYNEQFF
TRBJ1-4,TRBV5-8,CASSFSYAREKLFF
TRBJ2-7,TRBV28,CASSPQTGSVQYF
TRBJ1-1,TRBV9,CASSDGKGAKNTEAFF
.,TRBV5-1,CASSLWLAGELLHEQYF
TRBJ2-1,TRBV5-1,CASSLEGGIYNEQFF
TRBJ1-1,TRBV5-1,CASSLVGQGLGNTEAFF
TRBJ2-7,TRBV19,CASSITTGGSYEQYF
TRBJ2-1,TRBV4-1,CASSQEASGSYNEQFF
TRBJ1-1,TRBV10-1,CASRVTGVGGRVNTEAFF
TRBJ2-7,TRBV6-1,CASNGHGWELYEQYF